Following are 31 T cell receptor beta chains from one sample sequenced in a study of cytomegalovirus exposure and HLA in healthy donors. 60 Vbeta and 13 Jbeta primers were used in PCR. This table comes from immunoSEQ multiplex PCR, and its TCRdb copy is limited to in-frame clones, with some not included. This sample has 100,000 to 150,000 clones, with over 60% found just once. Sequenced sample: PBMCs. The receptors stem from a woman aged 55-69 years in good health and CMV-seropositive.

A note on this clone: The junction differs from germline at one of its ends, possibly a read error. The chain carries TRBV7-9 and TRBJ1-1; D ambiguous. The CDR3 is 8 amino acids. CDR1 SEHNR and CDR2 FQNEAQ come from the germline V gene (reference sequence). The CDR3 loop is CASSFEEF. For the CDR3, the DNA is TGTGCCAGCAGCTTTGAGGAGTTT.

V gene TRBV7-2 combines with J gene TRBJ1-4; D remains unclear. Per the germline V gene, CDR1 is SGHTA and CDR2 is FQGNSA. V was shortened by 0 bases and J by 8 bases, with 7 bases between the two germline ends. This CDR3 region has 13 residues. CDR3: CASSLALGEKLFF. The CDR3 bases are TGTGCCAGCAGCTTAGCGCTAGGAGAAAAACTGTTTTTT.

The genes are TRBV27 and TRBJ2-7; 10 nucleotides line up with TRBD1. The CDR3 has 14 amino acids. Germline trimming cut 7 bases from V and 7 bases from J; bases unmatched to any gene: 10. Germline lookup yields CDR1 MNHEY and CDR2 SMNVEV (reference sequence). The CDR3 region has the DNA TGTGCCAGCACCCCCGGGACAGGGGAGACTGAGCAGTACTTC. Translated: CASTPGTGETEQYF.

This chain connects TRBV11-2 to TRBJ1-1; D call uncertain. Trimming stripped 5 bases from V and 0 bases from J, with 10 bases between. From germline, CDR1 is SGHAT and CDR2 FQNNGV. The length of the CDR3 is 14 residues. The CDR3, as DNA: TGTGCCAGCAGCCTCCAAACTATGAACACTGAAGCTTTCTTT. It is translated as CASSLQTMNTEAFF. Looking up the rest from reference TRBV11-2 and TRBJ1-1 gives the full variable domain: EAGVAQSPRYKIIEKRQSVAFWCNPISGHATLYWYQQILGQGPKLLIQFQNNGVVDDSQLPKDRFSAERLKGVDSTLKIQPAKLEDSAVYLCASSLQTMNTEAFFGQGTRLTVV.

V and J are TRBV30 and TRBJ1-3; weak D call: TRBD1 (6 bases). Per germline, CDR1 GTSNPN and CDR2 SVGIG (reference sequence). This CDR3 is built from 15 residues. The V end lost 4 bases, the J end lost 1 base, and 14 bases lay between the germline ends. In DNA, the CDR3 is TGTGCCTGGACCTGGACAGTGGGTTCTGGAAACACCATATATTTT. This sequence encodes CAWTWTVGSGNTIYF.

In this sample, this clone turned up once. The rearrangement joins TRBV9 to TRBJ1-2; D is uncertain. Germline CDR1 and CDR2: SGDLS and YYNGEE. CDR3 length: 13 amino acids. V dropped 3 bases and J dropped 0 bases, with 6 bases sitting between them. In DNA, the CDR3 is TGTGCCAGCAGCGCCGGTGCTAACTATGGCTACACCTTC. Amino acid sequence: CASSAGANYGYTF.

This clone was counted once. CDR3 region: CASRRTGATATNEKLFF. CDR3 in DNA: TGTGCCAGCAGACGGACAGGGGCTACTGCAACTAATGAAAAACTGTTTTTT. This chain joins TRBV27 and TRBJ1-4, with TRBD1 matching over 9 bases. Germline assignment: CDR1 MNHEY and CDR2 SMNVEV (reference sequence). The CDR3 is made up of 17 amino acids. V shed 6 bases and J 0 bases; nucleotides not matched to a gene: 8.

V usage is TRBV5-1 and J usage is TRBJ2-2; maybe TRBD1 (6 bases). The germline CDR1 and CDR2 sequences are SGHRS and YFSETQ. Trimming removed 0 bases at V and 4 bases at J, with 13 bases between. The CDR3 spans 16 residues. CDR3 sequence reads: CASSLVGAPGTGELFF. The DNA of the CDR3 is TGCGCCAGCAGCTTGGTGGGGGCCCCGGGCACCGGGGAGCTGTTTTTT.

The chain combines TRBV27 with TRBJ2-5, with 8 bases that match TRBD2. The better agreement between TRBJ2-7 and the DNA end casts doubt on the J call. Germline CDR1 MNHEY, CDR2 SMNVEV (reference sequence). The CDR3 length is 15 residues. The CDR3 DNA reads as TGTGCCAGCAGTTTAGCAGCGGGAGCCTCCTACGAGCAGTACTTC. Protein sequence: CASSLAAGASYEQYF.

V usage is TRBV19 and J usage is TRBJ2-1; the D gene is possibly TRBD1 (6 bases). The CDR3 consists of 13 residues. In germline, CDR1 is LNHDA, CDR2 SQIVND (reference sequence). The V gene lost 2 bases and the J gene lost 10 bases, with 12 bases spanning the gap. CDR3 region: CASSITGSSEQFF. CDR3 DNA sequence: TGTGCCAGTAGTATAACAGGGTCAAGCGAGCAGTTCTTC.

The V gene is TRBV21-1, the J gene TRBJ2-3; the table names TRBD1, a call not compared with the DNA. TRBV21-1 is labeled a pseudogene. The CDR3 contains 14 residues. Here the CDR3 reads CASSKLRGPDTQYF. CDR3 bases: TGTGCCAGCAGCAAACTGAGGGGGCCAGATACGCAGTATTTT.

The chain couples TRBV5-1 to TRBJ2-2; 10 positions agree with TRBD2. The CDR3 totals 16 residues. V gave up 0 bases and J gave up 3 bases; unmatched junction bases: 2. Per germline, CDR1 SGHRS and CDR2 YFSETQ. The CDR3 is CASSLVLAGDTGELFF. CDR3 nucleotide sequence: TGCGCCAGCAGCTTGGTTCTAGCGGGAGACACCGGGGAGCTGTTTTTT.

The chain carries TRBV6-5 and TRBJ2-2; 10 bases are shared with TRBD2. Germline V gene sequence: CDR1 MNHEY, CDR2 SVGAGI. The CDR3 totals 15 residues. V was clipped by 4 bases and J by 4 bases; unmatched bases: 3. DNA of the CDR3: TGTGCCAGCAGTTTAAGCGGGAGGGCCACCGGGGAGCTGTTTTTT. It codes for CASSLSGRATGELFF.

The V call is TRBV27, the J call TRBJ1-1; 7 bases are a match to TRBD1. Looked up from germline, CDR1 is MNHEY and CDR2 is SMNVEV (reference sequence). The CDR3 consists of 14 residues. Trimming took 2 bases from V and 6 from J; bases not matched to a gene: 6. This chain's CDR3 is CASSLVHRGAEAFF. The CDR3 nucleotides are TGTGCCAGCAGTTTAGTTCACAGGGGCGCTGAAGCTTTCTTT.

The chain joins TRBV10-3 to TRBJ1-6, with D perhaps TRBD1 (5 bases). The CDR3 contains 15 residues. V lost 3 bases to trimming and J lost 2 bases, with 8 bases between them. CDR1 and CDR2 (germline): ENHRY, SYGVKD. The CDR3 DNA sequence: TGTGCCATCAGTGATAGGGGTCCCTATAATTCACCCCTCCACTTT. It encodes CAISDRGPYNSPLHF.

The CDR3 coding sequence is TGTGCCAGCAGCTTAATCTGGGGAGGGAGCACTGAAGCTTTCTTT. The encoded protein is CASSLIWGGSTEAFF. The chain couples TRBV7-9 to TRBJ1-1; unclear D gene. CDR1 is SEHNR, CDR2 FQNEAQ, per germline (reference sequence). The CDR3 covers 15 residues. V lost 2 bases to trimming and J lost 4 bases, with 14 bases between them. Supplemented by reference TRBV7-9 and TRBJ1-1, the full variable domain reads DTGVSQNPRHKITKRGQNVTFRCDPISEHNRLYWYRQTLGQGPEFLTYFQNEAQLEKSRLLSDRFSAERPKGSFSTLEIQRTEQGDSAMYLCASSLIWGGSTEAFFGQGTRLTVV.

The chain links TRBV4-2 to TRBJ2-1; 9 bases fit TRBD2. This CDR3 spans 14 amino acids. V lost 2 bases to trimming and J lost 9 bases; unmatched junction nucleotides: 5. Germline CDR1 LGHNA, CDR2 YNFKEQ. CDR3 bases: TGTGCCAGCAGCCAACGGGGACTAGCTGGTGAGCAGTTCTTC. Translation gives CASSQRGLAGEQFF.

This chain links TRBV7-8 with TRBJ2-7; TRBD1 aligns across 10 bases. The J segment lost 1 base and the V segment lost 5 bases, leaving 5 bases of the junction unmatched. The CDR3 has 15 amino acids. Germline CDR1 SGHVS, CDR2 FQNEAQ. The CDR3 sequence is CASSPRDRGSYEQYF. The CDR3 coding sequence is TGTGCCAGCAGCCCCCGGGACAGGGGTTCCTACGAGCAGTACTTC.

The chain couples TRBV27 to TRBJ1-5, with unresolved D. Germline CDR1 is MNHEY and CDR2 is SMNVEV (reference sequence). The ends were cut back, 0 bases at V and 0 bases at J, with 6 bases in the middle. CDR3 length: 15 amino acids. The CDR3 DNA sequence: TGTGCCAGCAGTTTATCACAACATAGCAATCAGCCCCAGCATTTT. This gives the protein CASSLSQHSNQPQHF.

In the case of this clone: This sample includes further DNA sequences coding for the same CDR3. The J gene is TRBJ1-5, the V gene TRBV2; perhaps TRBD1 as D (6 bases). This CDR3 is built from 14 residues. Germline CDR1 reads SNHLY; CDR2 reads FYNNEI. V was shortened by 5 bases and J by 3 bases, with 11 bases between the two germline ends. CDR3 protein: CASSRGGANQPQHF. The CDR3 nucleotides are TGTGCCAGCAGTCGGGGGGGGGCCAATCAGCCCCAGCATTTT.

J is TRBJ2-3 and V is TRBV21-1; TRBD2, the table's D call, was not compared with the DNA. TRBV21-1 has pseudogene status. CDR3 length: 15 residues. CDR3 nucleotide sequence: TGTGCCAGCAGCATCCGTGTCCCCCTCACAGATACGCAGTATTTT. Protein product: CASSIRVPLTDTQYF.

The chain joins TRBV7-8 to TRBJ2-1; TRBD1 might be the D (6 bases). CDR3 size: 16 residues. Germline CDR1 reads SGHVS; CDR2 reads FQNEAQ. The V end lost 3 bases, the J end lost 10 bases, and 22 bases lay between the germline ends. The DNA of the CDR3 is TGTGCCAGCAGCTTCGGTTTTACGGGCTACGGGACAGAGCAGTTCTTC. Protein product: CASSFGFTGYGTEQFF.

The chain joins TRBV13 to TRBJ2-7, with a tentative D call TRBD1 (7 bases). Germline V lookup: CDR1 PRHDT, CDR2 FYEKMQ (reference sequence). CDR3 length: 14 amino acids. Trimming stripped 4 bases from V and 2 bases from J, with 12 bases between. CDR3 in amino acids: CASSSGGPPYEQYF. CDR3 in DNA: TGTGCCAGCAGCTCAGGGGGGCCCCCCTACGAGCAGTACTTC.

The chain combines TRBV11-3 with TRBJ2-1, with 11 bases lining up with TRBD2. Germline V gives CDR1 SGHNT, CDR2 YENEEA. The V and J ends lost 6 bases and 1 base, in that order; junction bases with no gene match: 5. The CDR3 has 16 residues. CDR3 coding DNA: TGTGCCAGCAGTCCAGGGACTAGCGGATCCTACAATGAGCAGTTCTTC. Protein sequence: CASSPGTSGSYNEQFF.

V is TRBV6-5 and J is TRBJ1-1; possible D gene TRBD1, 6 bases. The V and J ends lost 10 bases and 0 bases respectively, with 12 bases between them. The CDR3 has 13 amino acids. From germline, CDR1 is MNHEY and CDR2 SVGAGI. The CDR3 spells CATQDSLNTEAFF. CDR3 bases: TGTGCCACCCAGGACAGCTTGAACACTGAAGCTTTCTTT.

CDR3 bases: TGTGCCAGCTCACCGTCGGGGGGGGGCTACAATGAGCAGTTCTTC. Amino acids: CASSPSGGGYNEQFF. The chain recombines TRBV18 with TRBJ2-1, with 8 positions matching TRBD2. This CDR3 is built from 15 residues. V shed 3 bases and J 3 bases; nucleotides not matched to a gene: 4. The germline CDR1 and CDR2 sequences are KGHSH and LQKENI.

The rearrangement uses TRBV15 and TRBJ2-7; 7 nucleotides agree with TRBD1. The CDR3 loop spans 14 amino acids. The junction had 8 bases not matched to a gene; V was cut back by 5 bases and J by 4 bases. CDR1 and CDR2 (germline): LNHNV, YYDKDF (reference sequence). CDR3 bases: TGTGCCACCAGCTGGCGACAGGGCTTATACGAGCAGTACTTC. This translates into CATSWRQGLYEQYF.

This clone was recorded a few times. The chain has TRBV7-9 and TRBJ2-7, with 12 nucleotides matching TRBD1. The V and J ends lost 5 bases and 1 base, in that order; junction bases with no gene match: 3. There are 15 residues in the CDR3. In germline, CDR1 is SEHNR, CDR2 FQNEAQ (reference sequence). CDR3 sequence (DNA): TGTGCCAGCAGCCCGGGACAGGGGGCATCCTACGAGCAGTACTTC. Residues: CASSPGQGASYEQYF.

The chain couples TRBV18 to TRBJ2-7, with a weak D call TRBD1 (6 bases). From germline, CDR1 is KGHSH and CDR2 LQKENI. This CDR3 comprises 14 residues. Trimming pared 5 bases from V and 6 bases from J, leaving 17 bases between. The DNA for the CDR3 is TGTGCCAGCTCAACCCAGGGGTGGAAGGGCGAGCAGTACTTC. Its translation is CASSTQGWKGEQYF.

V usage is TRBV6-6 and J usage is TRBJ2-7; 8 positions agree with TRBD1. The V and J ends lost 2 bases and 6 bases, in that order; junction bases with no gene match: 9. CDR1 and CDR2 from the germline V gene are MNHNY and SVGAGI (reference sequence). This CDR3 spans 15 amino acids. CDR3 in amino acids: CASSYNGQGNSEQYF. The CDR3 nucleotides are TGTGCCAGCAGTTACAACGGACAGGGTAACTCCGAGCAGTACTTC.

The rearrangement uses TRBV6-4 and TRBJ1-5; 7 nucleotides line up with TRBD1. J was trimmed by 0 bases and V by 6 bases; bases with no gene match: 5. Germline CDR1 MRHNA, CDR2 SNTAGT. This CDR3 is built from 15 residues. The chain's CDR3 is CASRPTGNSNQPQHF. The CDR3 DNA is TGTGCCAGCAGGCCGACAGGGAATAGCAATCAGCCCCAGCATTTT.